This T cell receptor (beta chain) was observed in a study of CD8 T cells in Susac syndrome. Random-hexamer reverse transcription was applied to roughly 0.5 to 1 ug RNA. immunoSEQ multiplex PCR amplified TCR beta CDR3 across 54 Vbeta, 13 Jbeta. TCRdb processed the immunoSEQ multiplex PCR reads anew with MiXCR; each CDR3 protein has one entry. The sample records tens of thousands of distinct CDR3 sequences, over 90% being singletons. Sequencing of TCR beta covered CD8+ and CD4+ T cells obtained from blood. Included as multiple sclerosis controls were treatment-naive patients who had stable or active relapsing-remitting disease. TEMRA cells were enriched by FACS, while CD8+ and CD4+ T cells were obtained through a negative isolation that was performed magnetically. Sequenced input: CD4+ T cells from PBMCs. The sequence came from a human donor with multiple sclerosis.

The CDR3 region has the DNA TGTGCCAGTAGCCCCCAGGGGTACAGCTACAATGAGCAGTTCTTC. Translating gives CASSPQGYSYNEQFF. The chain uses TRBV19 and TRBJ2-1; D perhaps matches TRBD1 (6 bases). CDR1 and CDR2 from the germline V gene are LNHDA and SQIVND (reference sequence). V dropped 6 bases and J dropped 3 bases, with 15 bases sitting between them. The length of the CDR3 is 15 residues.